The T cell receptor beta chain described here comes from a study of blood T cell repertoires in COVID-19. About the research overall: Spain, Italy and the United States supplied samples that represented acute and convalescent COVID-19.

In the authors' methods: Using reference gene primer amplification, nucleated cell counts were estimated. Repertoires were generated with immunoSEQ multiplex PCR, while TCRdb's copy carries only in-frame clones and drops some. V and J calls plus clone size are reproduced from that table; the DNA served to infer D and trimming. The table lists about 160,000 clones, approximately 90% of them singletons, with about 9.3% in the top ten. Germline assignment: CDR1 MDHEN and CDR2 SYDVKM. CDR3 length: 15 residues. Germline trimming cut 6 bases from V and 7 bases from J; bases unmatched to any gene: 9. This receptor was obtained from a woman in her 70s with COVID-19, enrolled during active disease. The chain combines TRBV28 with TRBJ1-6, with TRBD1 identical over 7 bases. Sequenced: peripheral blood. This chain's CDR3 is CASSPGDRLNSPLHF. The CDR3 nucleotides read TGTGCCAGCAGCCCCGGGGACAGATTAAATTCACCCCTCCACTTT.